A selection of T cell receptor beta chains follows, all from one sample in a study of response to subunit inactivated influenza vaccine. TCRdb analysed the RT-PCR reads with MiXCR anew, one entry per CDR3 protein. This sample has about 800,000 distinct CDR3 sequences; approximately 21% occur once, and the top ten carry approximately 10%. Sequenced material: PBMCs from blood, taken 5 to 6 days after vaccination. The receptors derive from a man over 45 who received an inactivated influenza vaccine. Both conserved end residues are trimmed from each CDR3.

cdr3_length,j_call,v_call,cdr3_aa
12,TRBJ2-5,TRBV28,ASSTRQGKETQY
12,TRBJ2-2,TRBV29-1,SASRDTNTGELF
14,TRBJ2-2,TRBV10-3,AISELVGLNTGELF
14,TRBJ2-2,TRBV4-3,ASSQGGTGDTGELF
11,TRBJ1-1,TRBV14,ASSQGGYTEAF
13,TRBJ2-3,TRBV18,ASSPGQSPPDTQY
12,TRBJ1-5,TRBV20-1,SARDRGGDQPQH
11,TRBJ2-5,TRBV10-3,AIQDRILGTQY
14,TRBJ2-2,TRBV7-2,ASSLGRGGGTGELF
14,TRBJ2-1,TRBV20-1,SADRSGAEHYNEQF
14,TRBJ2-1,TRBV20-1,SARDLRRERYNEQF
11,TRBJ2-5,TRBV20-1,SAAGRTKETQY
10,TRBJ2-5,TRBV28,ASKSLQETQY
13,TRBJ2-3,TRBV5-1,ASSPEPRAGDTQY
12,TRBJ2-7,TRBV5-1,ASSGGDSSYEQY
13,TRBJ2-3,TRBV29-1,SVRPFSGETDTQY
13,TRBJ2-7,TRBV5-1,ASASAGTDTYEQY
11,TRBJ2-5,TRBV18,ASSPRERETQY
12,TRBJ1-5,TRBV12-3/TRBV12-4,ASSVGRAGQPQH
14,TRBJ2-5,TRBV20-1,SASPVAGIPQETQY
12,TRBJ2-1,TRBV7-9,ASSVYRGDNEQF
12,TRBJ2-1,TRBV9,ASSPGEGWDEQF
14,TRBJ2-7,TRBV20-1,SARVRWRENTYEQY
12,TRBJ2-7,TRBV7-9,ASSPPTGRYEQY
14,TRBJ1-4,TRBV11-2,ASSRPSEDSNEKLF
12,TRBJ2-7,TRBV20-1,SARPGTSGPKQY
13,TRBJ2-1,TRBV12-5,ASGLALRGRNEQF
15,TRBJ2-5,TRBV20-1,SYQSPRLAGDQETQY
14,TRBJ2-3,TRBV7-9,ASSPTGLAGADTQY
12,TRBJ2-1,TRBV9,ASSVEPRGDEQF
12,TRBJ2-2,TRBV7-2,ASSLSWDTGELF
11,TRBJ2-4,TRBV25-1,ASSEGARYRQY
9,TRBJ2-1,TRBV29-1,SVVGTGAGF
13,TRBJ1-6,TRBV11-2,ASSLGLRPGSPLH
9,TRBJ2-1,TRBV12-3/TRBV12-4,AIQLVNEQF
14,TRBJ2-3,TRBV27,ASRGWGTVRTDTQY
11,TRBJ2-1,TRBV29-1,SVRQGRGNEQF
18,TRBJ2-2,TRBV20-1,SAKWTGTRTYKRDTGELF
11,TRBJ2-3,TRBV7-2,ASNRGWTDTQY
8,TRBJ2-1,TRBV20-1,SARAHEQF
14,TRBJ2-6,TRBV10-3,AISVGRGAGANVLT
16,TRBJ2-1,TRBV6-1,ASSLGLAGLRSYNEQF
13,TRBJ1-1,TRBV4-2,ASSQDGVGRREAF
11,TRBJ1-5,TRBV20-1,SARGAAGQPQH
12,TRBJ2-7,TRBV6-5,ASSFLQGADEQY
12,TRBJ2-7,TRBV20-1,SASRGTLAYEQY
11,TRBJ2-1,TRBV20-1,SIGTSGAPGQF
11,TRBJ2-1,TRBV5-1,ASSPGNHNEQF
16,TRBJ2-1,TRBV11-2,ASSLDTAGGYHSGEQF
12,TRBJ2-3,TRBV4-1,ASSPSLGGDTQY
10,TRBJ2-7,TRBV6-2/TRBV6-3,ASSHQGDEQY
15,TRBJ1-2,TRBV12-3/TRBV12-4,ASSRSETGGSRHGYT
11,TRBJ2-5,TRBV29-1,SSRRGEEDTQY
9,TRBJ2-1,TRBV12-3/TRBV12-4,ASSEGWEQF
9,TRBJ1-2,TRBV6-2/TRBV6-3,ASADNYGYT